A single sample is the source of the 20 T cell receptor beta chains below, sequenced in a study of breast tumors, draining lymph nodes, adjacent tissues. Axillary draining lymph nodes of breast cancer patients supplied the node samples. Each CDR3 protein is one row after TCRdb ran MiXCR on the multiplex PCR reads. Altogether over 70,000 distinct CDR3 sequences are present, around 29% being singletons, with the ten largest covering 8.1%. Material for sequencing was axillary lymph node tissue. The receptors originated from a female donor with breast cancer. Some clones in this sample may be carry-over from other donors' samples.

This clonotype has a count of ten or more. V is TRBV6-5 and J is TRBJ2-7; maybe TRBD2 (5 bases). The CDR3 is made up of 16 amino acids. V was cut by 2 bases and J by 2 bases, with 16 bases left in between. Germline-derived CDR1 and CDR2 are MNHEY and SVGAGI. The CDR3 region is CASSYASHREPYEQYF. The CDR3 DNA follows: TGTGCCAGCAGTTACGCGTCCCACCGGGAACCCTACGAGCAGTACTTC.

This clonotype was recorded only once. The missing conserved phenylalanine or tryptophan at the end of this CDR3 makes a read error likely. It is unclear where the CDR3 begins or ends on the DNA, so no DNA is shown, and the CDR3 is as TCRdb lists it. CDR3 region: CSAPRVGDTRYL. The chain combines TRBV20-1 with TRBJ2-3; the table calls TRBD1, which could not be checked here. A total of 12 residues make up the CDR3, ends included. Germline lookup yields CDR1 DFQATT and CDR2 SNEGSKA (reference sequence).

This clonotype was found many times. This chain links TRBV20-1 with TRBJ2-3; 12 bases line up with TRBD2. There are 16 residues in the CDR3. Germline CDR1 DFQATT, CDR2 SNEGSKA (reference sequence). V gave up 1 base and J gave up 2 bases; unmatched junction bases: 4. The CDR3 here is CSARVPSGRDTDTQYF. The CDR3 DNA reads as TGCAGTGCTAGAGTTCCTAGCGGGAGGGACACAGATACGCAGTATTTT.

The sample holds many counts of this clonotype. The chain combines TRBV29-1 with TRBJ2-1; TRBD2 aligns across 12 bases. This CDR3 has 16 amino acids. Germline V CDR1 and CDR2: SQVTM, ANQGSEA. Germline trimming cut 6 bases from V and 9 bases from J; bases unmatched to any gene: 15. CDR3 in amino acids: CSVHAEGLAGKVEQFF. CDR3 nucleotide sequence: TGCAGCGTCCACGCAGAGGGACTAGCGGGTAAAGTTGAGCAGTTCTTC.

The rearrangement joins TRBV4-1 to TRBJ1-2, with a weak D call TRBD1 (5 bases). V lost 0 bases, J lost 4 bases, and 18 bases lay in between. The CDR3 loop spans 17 amino acids. CDR1 and CDR2 from the germline V gene are MGHRA and YSYEKL. CDR3 residues: CASSQDRTLDRVYGYTF. CDR3 in DNA: TGCGCCAGCAGCCAAGACCGAACCCTCGACAGAGTCTATGGCTACACCTTC.

This clonotype was detected ten times or more. This rearrangement joins TRBV9 to TRBJ2-6; 7 bases match TRBD2. V shed 3 bases, J shed 4 bases, and the junction held 7 bases outside the gene matches. Germline loops: CDR1 SGDLS, CDR2 YYNGEE. The CDR3 has 16 residues. The CDR3 DNA sequence: TGTGCCAGCAGCGGGGGGGGAAGTTCCGGGGCCAACGTCCTGACTTTC. Residues: CASSGGGSSGANVLTF.

This clonotype occurred many times. The chain couples TRBV6-5 to TRBJ1-6, with D hard to call. V gave up 6 bases and J gave up 5 bases, with 8 bases separating them. The CDR3 totals 13 residues. CDR1 is MNHEY and CDR2 is SVGAGI in the germline V gene. The CDR3 nucleotides read TGTGCCAGCAGGTGGCAGGATAATTCACCCCTCCACTTT. Translated: CASRWQDNSPLHF.

This clonotype was observed at least ten times. This rearrangement joins TRBV29-1 to TRBJ2-7; D is ambiguous. Germline values: CDR1 SQVTM, CDR2 ANQGSEA. This CDR3 contains 11 residues. Trimming removed 2 bases at V and 3 bases at J, with 5 bases between. The CDR3, as DNA: TGCAGCGTTGAATCAGGCTACGAGCAGTACTTC. Translating it yields CSVESGYEQYF.

This clonotype appeared many times. The chain links TRBV20-1 to TRBJ2-7; the match to TRBD2 covers 7 bases. This CDR3 has 10 amino acids. V gave up 6 bases and J gave up 5 bases; unmatched junction bases: 1. The germline V gene encodes CDR1 DFQATT and CDR2 SNEGSKA (reference sequence). The CDR3 DNA reads TGCAGTGCCGGGGGGAACGAGCAGTACTTC. Protein product: CSAGGNEQYF.

V gene TRBV2 combines with J gene TRBJ2-3, with 10 positions matching TRBD2. The V segment lost 9 bases and the J segment 11 bases; nucleotides outside the gene matches: 17. The germline V gene encodes CDR1 SNHLY and CDR2 FYNNEI. The CDR3 runs 15 residues. CDR3 bases: TGTGCCAGTGAGATAGGACTAGCGGTGAACAATGAGCAGTATTTT. Amino acid sequence: CASEIGLAVNNEQYF.

V is TRBV6-2 or TRBV6-3 and J is TRBJ1-1; D perhaps matches TRBD1 (5 bases). The V and J ends lost 8 bases and 7 bases respectively, with 14 bases between them. Germline V gene data show CDR1 as MNHEY and CDR2 as SVGEGT. The CDR3 runs to 12 residues. The CDR3 reads CASWPGHFEAFF. DNA for the CDR3: TGTGCCAGCTGGCCCGGACACTTTGAAGCTTTCTTT.

This clonotype was detected many times. The CDR3 DNA reads TGTGCCAGCAGCCAAACCGGGAATCCAACTAATGAAAAACTGTTTTTT. Its translation is CASSQTGNPTNEKLFF. The chain is built from TRBV12-3 or TRBV12-4 and TRBJ1-4; the D is unclear. The CDR3 spans 16 residues. Trimming cost V 6 bases and J 0 bases, with 14 bases left between them.

The chain employs TRBV7-9 and TRBJ1-5, with TRBD1 as a possible D gene (6 bases). The CDR3 spans 17 residues. Trimming removed 5 bases from V and 2 bases from J, with 19 bases in between. Looked up from germline, CDR1 is SEHNR and CDR2 is FQNEAQ (reference sequence). The DNA for the CDR3 is TGTGCCAGCAGCAGGGGGGCGTCAGGAGAGGGCAATCAGCCCCAGCATTTT. As protein: CASSRGASGEGNQPQHF.

This clonotype showed up many times. The J gene is TRBJ2-3, the V gene TRBV20-1, with 11 bases aligning to TRBD2. The V segment lost 5 bases and the J segment 5 bases; nucleotides outside the gene matches: 12. This CDR3 comprises 16 residues. Looked up from germline, CDR1 is DFQATT and CDR2 is SNEGSKA (reference sequence). CDR3 region: CSALRALAGVIDTQYF. In nucleotides, the CDR3 is TGCAGTGCTCTCAGGGCACTAGCGGGAGTTATAGATACGCAGTATTTT.

In its sample, this clonotype was seen many times. This may be a read error: a much more frequent sequence differs by one nucleotide. The rearrangement joins TRBV12-3 or TRBV12-4 to TRBJ1-2, with D unresolved. This CDR3 region has 12 residues. Deletions cut 3 bases from V and 8 bases from J, with 10 bases between. The CDR3 DNA follows: TGTGCCAGCAGTTTCGAGGCACGGGGCTACACCTTC. It is translated as CASSFEARGYTF.

The sample holds many counts of this clonotype. This chain's CDR3 is CSVANGGSQETQYF. The CDR3 DNA is TGCAGCGTGGCAAATGGCGGGTCCCAAGAGACCCAGTACTTC. The rearrangement links TRBV29-1 to TRBJ2-5, with D tentatively TRBD2 (5 bases). V was clipped by 6 bases and J by 1 base, with 15 bases between them. This CDR3 region has 14 residues. Germline CDR1 SQVTM, CDR2 ANQGSEA.

This clonotype was seen repeatedly, ten times or more. The chain uses TRBV29-1 and TRBJ1-1; 9 bases are shared with TRBD1. The V and J ends lost 6 bases and 4 bases, in that order; junction bases with no gene match: 6. CDR3 length equals 13 residues. CDR1 and CDR2 from the germline V gene are SQVTM and ANQGSEA. The CDR3 DNA reads TGCAGCGTGGGACAGGGAGGCGTCACTGAAGCTTTCTTT. Amino acid sequence: CSVGQGGVTEAFF.

This clonotype was seen ten or more times. This sequence joins TRBV5-1 and TRBJ2-1, with 9 bases identical to TRBD2. The germline CDR1 and CDR2 sequences are SGHRS and YFSETQ. The V gene end was trimmed by 0 bases and the J gene end by 5 bases; junction bases not matched to a gene: 18. This CDR3 has 20 residues. The CDR3 nucleotides read TGCGCCAGCAGCTTGGCCTCGAGCGGGAGGCACCTCAAGGCCGACAATGAGCAGTTCTTC. It codes for CASSLASSGRHLKADNEQFF.

This clonotype was found many times. The chain links TRBV11-3 to TRBJ1-5; D unresolved. Trimming took off 2 bases at V and 4 bases at J, with 21 bases between the two ends. The germline gives CDR1 SGHNT, CDR2 YENEEA. The CDR3 is 18 amino acids. The DNA for the CDR3 is TGTGCCAGCAGCTTAAGACACTTCGCGGTCCGACCTAATCAGCCCCAGCATTTT. This sequence encodes CASSLRHFAVRPNQPQHF.

This clonotype has a single count. Since the CDR3 does not end with the conserved phenylalanine or tryptophan, this likely comes from a read error. The V call is TRBV5-1, the J call TRBJ2-7; TRBD1 might be the D (5 bases). This CDR3 has 13 amino acids. Trimming removed 4 bases from V and 7 bases from J, with 15 bases in between. Germline V lookup: CDR1 SGHRS, CDR2 YFSETQ. CDR3 sequence (DNA): TGCGCCAGCAGCCCGGACAAGGCCTGGGAGCAGTACCTC. Translating it yields CASSPDKAWEQYL.